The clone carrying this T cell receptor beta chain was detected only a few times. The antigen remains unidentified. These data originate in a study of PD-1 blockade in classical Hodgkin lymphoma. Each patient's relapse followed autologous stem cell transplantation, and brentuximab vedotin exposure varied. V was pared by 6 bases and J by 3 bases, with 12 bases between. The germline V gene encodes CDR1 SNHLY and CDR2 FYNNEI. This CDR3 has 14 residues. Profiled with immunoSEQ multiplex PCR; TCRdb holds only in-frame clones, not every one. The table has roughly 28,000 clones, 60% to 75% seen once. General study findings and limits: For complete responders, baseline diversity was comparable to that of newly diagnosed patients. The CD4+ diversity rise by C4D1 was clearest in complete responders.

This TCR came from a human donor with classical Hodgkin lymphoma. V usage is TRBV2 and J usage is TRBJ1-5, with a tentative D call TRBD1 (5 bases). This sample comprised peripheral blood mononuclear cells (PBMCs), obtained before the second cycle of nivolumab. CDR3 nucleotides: TGTGCCAGCAGAGAAACAGGTCTCAATCAGCCCCAGCATTTT. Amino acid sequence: CASRETGLNQPQHF. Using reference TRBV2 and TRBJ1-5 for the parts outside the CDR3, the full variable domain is EPEVTQTPSHQVTQMGQEVILRCVPISNHLYFYWYRQILGQKVEFLVSFYNNEISEKSEIFDDQFSVERPDGSNFTLKIRSTKLEDSAMYFCASRETGLNQPQHFGDGTRLSIL.